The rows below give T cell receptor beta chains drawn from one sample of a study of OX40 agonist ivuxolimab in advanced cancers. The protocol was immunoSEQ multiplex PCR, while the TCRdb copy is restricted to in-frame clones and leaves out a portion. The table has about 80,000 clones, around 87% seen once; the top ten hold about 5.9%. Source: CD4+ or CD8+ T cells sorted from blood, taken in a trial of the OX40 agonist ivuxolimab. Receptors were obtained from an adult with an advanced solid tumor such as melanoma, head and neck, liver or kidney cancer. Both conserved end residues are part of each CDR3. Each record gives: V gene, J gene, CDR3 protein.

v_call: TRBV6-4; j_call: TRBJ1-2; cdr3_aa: CANMDRGFLLMDYGYTF
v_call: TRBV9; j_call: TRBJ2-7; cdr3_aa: CASSVVIQGGGRFYEQYF
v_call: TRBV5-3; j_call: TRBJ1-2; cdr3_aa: CARSLDRGYTNYGYTF
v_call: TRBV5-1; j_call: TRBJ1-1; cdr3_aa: CASSLGTTTEAFF
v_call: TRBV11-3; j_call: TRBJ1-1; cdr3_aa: CASSSAPDTEAFF
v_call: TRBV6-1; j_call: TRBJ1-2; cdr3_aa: CASSWLGGYTF
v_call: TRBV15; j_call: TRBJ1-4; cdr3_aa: CATSRVPRTTNEKLFF
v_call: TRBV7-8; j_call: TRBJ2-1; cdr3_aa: CASSPTLPGQGSNEQFF
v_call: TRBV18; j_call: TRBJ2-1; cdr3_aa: CASSPGSPRIYEQFF
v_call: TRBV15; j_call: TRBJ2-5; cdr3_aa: CATSRDPKETQYF
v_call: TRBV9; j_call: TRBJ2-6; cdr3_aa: CASSSPSGIGANVLTF
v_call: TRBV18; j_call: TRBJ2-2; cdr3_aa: CASSPKTTGVTNTGELFF
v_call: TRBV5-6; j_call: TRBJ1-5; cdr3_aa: CASSIVGVSNQPQHF
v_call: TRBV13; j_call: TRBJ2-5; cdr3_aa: CASSSRETETQYF
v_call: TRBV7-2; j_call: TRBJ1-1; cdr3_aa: CASSRRVDTEAFF
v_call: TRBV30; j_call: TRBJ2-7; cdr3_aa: CAWRPLPGQGYEQYF
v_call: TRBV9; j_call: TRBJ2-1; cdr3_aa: CASSVVGSSYNEQFF
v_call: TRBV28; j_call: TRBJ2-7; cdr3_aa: CASSNSGTRSREQYF
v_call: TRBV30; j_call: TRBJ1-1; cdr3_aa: CAWTLDSWGNTEAFF
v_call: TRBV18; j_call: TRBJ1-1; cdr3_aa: CASSGRANTEAFF
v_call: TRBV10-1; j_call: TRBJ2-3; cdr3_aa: CATEGSDTQYF
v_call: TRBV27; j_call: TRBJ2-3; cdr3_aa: CASTSPRGERDTQYF
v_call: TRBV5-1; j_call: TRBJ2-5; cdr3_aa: CASSAAGKETQYF
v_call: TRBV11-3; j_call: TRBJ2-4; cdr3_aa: CASSLTGGNIQYF
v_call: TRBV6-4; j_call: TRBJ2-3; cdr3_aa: CASRDWGTDTQYF
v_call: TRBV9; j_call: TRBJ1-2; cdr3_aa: CASSVEPPINYGYTF
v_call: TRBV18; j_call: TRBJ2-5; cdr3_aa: CASSPTGLETQYF
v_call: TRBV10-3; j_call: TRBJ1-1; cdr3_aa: CAISVSSGNTEAFF
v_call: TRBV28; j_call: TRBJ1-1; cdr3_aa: CASRLDSTNTEAFF
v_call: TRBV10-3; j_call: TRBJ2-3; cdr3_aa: CAISEASGKVATDTQYF
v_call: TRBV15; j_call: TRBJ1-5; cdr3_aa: CATSPPHSNQPQHF
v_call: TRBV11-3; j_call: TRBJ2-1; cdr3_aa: CASSLGPRDEQFF
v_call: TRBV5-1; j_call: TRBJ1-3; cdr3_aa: CASSAFRTGADQSLSGNTIYF
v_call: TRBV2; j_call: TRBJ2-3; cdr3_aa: CASMGLAASTDTQYF
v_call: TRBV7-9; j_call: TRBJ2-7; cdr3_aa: CASSLQGYTHEQYF
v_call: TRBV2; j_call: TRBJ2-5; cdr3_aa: CASSNSYQETQYF
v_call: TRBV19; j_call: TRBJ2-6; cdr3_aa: CASSIRDRGPGANVLTF